One and the same sample provided the 32 T cell receptor beta chains below, sequenced in a study of blood T cell repertoires in COVID-19. Sequencing was performed with immunoSEQ multiplex PCR; in TCRdb, only in-frame clones are kept and a portion is missing. In the table there are roughly 280,000 clones, 85% to 90% of which are singletons. The source material was peripheral blood. The receptors were sampled from a woman aged 55-70 years with COVID-19, enrolled during active disease.

V gene TRBV6-1 combines with J gene TRBJ2-1, with D possibly matching TRBD1 (5 bases). Trimming shortened V by 2 bases and J by 8 bases, and 10 bases separated the two germline ends. Germline V gene data show CDR1 as MNHNS and CDR2 as SASEGT. This CDR3 is 13 amino acids long. The CDR3 region has the DNA TGTGCCAGCAGTGAACGTTTGGGGCATGAGCAGTTCTTC. Translating it yields CASSERLGHEQFF.

This chain uses TRBV3-1 (or the pseudogene TRBV3-2) with TRBJ1-5; no reliable D call. This CDR3 region has 15 residues. CDR1 and CDR2 from the germline V gene are LGHDT and YNNKEL (reference sequence). Trimming cost V 0 bases and J 5 bases, with 11 bases left between them. CDR3 residues: CASSQDAGLDQPQHF. The CDR3 nucleotides are TGTGCCAGCAGCCAAGATGCGGGGTTGGATCAGCCCCAGCATTTT.

The CDR3 DNA sequence: TGTGCCAGCAGCCCGACAGGGAGGACTAATGAAAAACTGTTTTTT. Protein: CASSPTGRTNEKLFF. This rearrangement joins TRBV5-6 to TRBJ1-4; TRBD1 matches 7 bases. J was trimmed by 2 bases and V by 4 bases; bases with no gene match: 5. This CDR3 comprises 15 residues. Germline assignment: CDR1 SGHDT and CDR2 YYEEEE.

The chain is built from TRBV11-2 and TRBJ2-2; TRBD1 might be the D (5 bases). V lost 1 base and J 4 bases, leaving 7 bases between the germline ends. The CDR3 spans 14 residues. Germline loops: CDR1 SGHAT, CDR2 FQNNGV. CDR3 in DNA: TGTGCCAGCAGCTTAGGACAGAGCACCGGGGAGCTGTTTTTT. Its translation is CASSLGQSTGELFF.

This sequence joins TRBV5-4 and TRBJ2-1, with 9 bases aligning to TRBD1. The CDR3 covers 16 residues. J lost 6 bases, V lost 0 bases, and 7 bases had no gene match. CDR1 and CDR2 (germline): SGHNT, YYREEE (reference sequence). Written as DNA, the CDR3 is TGTGCCAGCAGCTTGGCCCCCCGGGGACAGGGCAATGAGCAGTTCTTC. Protein: CASSLAPRGQGNEQFF.

The rearrangement links TRBV30 to TRBJ2-3; the match to TRBD2 covers 10 bases. This CDR3 comprises 15 residues. V lost 5 bases to trimming and J lost 5 bases; unmatched junction nucleotides: 10. The germline V gene encodes CDR1 GTSNPN and CDR2 SVGIG (reference sequence). In DNA, the CDR3 is TGTGCCTGGCGCCGGCTAGCGGGAGTGGTAGATACGCAGTATTTT. Translation: CAWRRLAGVVDTQYF.

The J gene is TRBJ1-2, the V gene TRBV5-1; D uncertain. CDR3 size: 14 residues. Germline lookup yields CDR1 SGHRS and CDR2 YFSETQ. The V end lost 0 bases, the J end lost 6 bases, and 12 bases lay between the germline ends. CDR3 amino acids: CASSLGGGMDGYTF. The CDR3 nucleotides are TGCGCCAGCAGCTTGGGCGGCGGGATGGATGGCTACACCTTC.

A note on this clone: Relative to the germline gene, one junction end is altered; a read error may explain this. The chain employs TRBV4-2 and TRBJ1-2; unclear D gene. The CDR3 sequence is 17 residues long. The germline CDR1 and CDR2 sequences are LGHNA and YNFKEQ. CDR3 loop: CASSQPTTLGSDYRYTF. As DNA, the CDR3 is TGTGCCAGCAGCCAACCCACAACGTTGGGGAGTGACTATCGCTACACCTTC.

This sequence joins TRBV4-3 and TRBJ1-2; D is uncertain. The CDR3 contains 13 residues. Germline CDR1 LGHNA, CDR2 YSLEER. V was trimmed by 0 bases and J by 3 bases, leaving 5 bases between them. Written as DNA, the CDR3 is TGCGCCAGCAGCCAAGACGGTTACTATGGCTACACCTTC. It yields the protein CASSQDGYYGYTF.

The V gene is TRBV4-2, the J gene TRBJ2-3, with D maybe TRBD2 (7 bases). Germline V gene data show CDR1 as LGHNA and CDR2 as YNFKEQ. This CDR3 is 17 amino acids long. Deletions cut 0 bases from V and 8 bases from J, with 21 bases between. CDR3 DNA: TGTGCCAGCAGCCAAGAACCCGGGGGGCTCCATCTAGGTACGCAGTATTTT. Translated, it gives CASSQEPGGLHLGTQYF.

This chain connects TRBV10-3 to TRBJ1-1; D not resolved. The CDR3 spans 14 residues. V was pared by 6 bases and J by 2 bases, with 13 bases between. The germline V gene encodes CDR1 ENHRY and CDR2 SYGVKD. The CDR3 DNA reads TGTGCCATCAGCTATACTTCACCTAACACTGAAGCTTTCTTT. Translated, it gives CAISYTSPNTEAFF.

This clone was seen once. The gene calls are TRBV19 and TRBJ1-5; a possible D gene is TRBD1 (5 bases). Trimming pared 1 base from V and 7 bases from J, leaving 8 bases between. This CDR3 has 13 amino acids. Looked up from germline, CDR1 is LNHDA and CDR2 is SQIVND (reference sequence). The CDR3 loop is CASSIGGDQPQHF. CDR3 coding DNA: TGTGCCAGTAGTATAGGGGGGGACCAGCCCCAGCATTTT.

V and J are TRBV6-1 and TRBJ1-2; no clear D gene. The CDR3 spans 11 residues. V was clipped by 3 bases and J by 5 bases, with 4 bases between them. Germline CDR1 reads MNHNS; CDR2 reads SASEGT. As DNA, the CDR3 is TGTGCCAGCAGTGATCGGTATGGCTACACCTTC. Protein sequence: CASSDRYGYTF.

The J gene is TRBJ2-3, the V gene TRBV24-1; the D gene is possibly TRBD1 (5 bases). The CDR3 loop spans 15 amino acids. The V end lost 3 bases, the J end lost 2 bases, and 11 bases lay between the germline ends. The germline V gene encodes CDR1 KGHDR and CDR2 SFDVKD. CDR3 protein: CATSDTTVPTDTQYF. The CDR3 DNA follows: TGTGCCACCAGTGATACGACAGTACCCACAGATACGCAGTATTTT.

The V call is TRBV20-1, the J call TRBJ2-7, with D perhaps TRBD2 (6 bases). CDR3 length: 11 residues. CDR1 and CDR2 (germline): DFQATT, SNEGSKA (reference sequence). V was pared by 7 bases and J by 0 bases, with 7 bases between. The CDR3 nucleotides read TGCAGTGGCGGGGCCTCCTACGAGCAGTACTTC. Its translation: CSGGASYEQYF.

V and J are TRBV7-6 and TRBJ2-2; D gene unclear. CDR3 length: 14 amino acids. Per the germline V gene, CDR1 is SGHVS and CDR2 is FNYEAQ. V lost 4 bases to trimming and J lost 1 base, with 7 bases between them. The CDR3 region has the DNA TGTGCCAGCAGCTCACAGCAGAACACCGGGGAGCTGTTTTTT. It yields the protein CASSSQQNTGELFF. The variable domain in full, completed from reference TRBV7-6 and TRBJ2-2, reads GAGVSQSPRYKVTKRGQDVALRCDPISGHVSLYWYRQALGQGPEFLTYFNYEAQQDKSGLPNDRFSAERPEGSISTLTIQRTEQRDSAMYRCASSSQQNTGELFFGEGSRLTVL.

The gene calls are TRBV18 and TRBJ1-6; a weak D match, TRBD1 (5 bases). The CDR3 consists of 17 residues. V shed 1 base and J shed 6 bases, with 16 bases lying between them. Germline assignment: CDR1 KGHSH and CDR2 LQKENI. CDR3 sequence: CASSPRLKGSGNSPLHF. CDR3 sequence (DNA): TGTGCCAGCTCACCACGGTTAAAGGGGTCGGGTAATTCACCCCTCCACTTT.

The sample holds one count of this clone. The gene calls are TRBV6-5 and TRBJ2-1; 10 bases are shared with TRBD1. V dropped 8 bases and J dropped 8; count of bases not matched to a gene: 9. Germline-derived CDR1 and CDR2 are MNHEY and SVGAGI. The CDR3 spans 14 residues. The DNA for the CDR3 is TGTGCCAGCCGTATTCCGGGACAGGGGTATGAGCAGTTCTTC. Translated: CASRIPGQGYEQFF.

With respect to this clone: A junction end diverges from the germline sequence, so it may reflect a read error. The chain couples TRBV5-5 to TRBJ2-7; a possible D gene is TRBD2 (6 bases). Looked up from germline, CDR1 is SGHKS and CDR2 is YYEKEE (reference sequence). The CDR3 covers 14 residues. Here the CDR3 DNA reads TGTGCCAGCAGCTCCGGGACTCTCGGGGCCGAGAAGTACTTC. Translated, it gives CASSSGTLGAEKYF.

The DNA of the CDR3 is TGTGCCAGCAGCTTAGTTGCGCAGGCCTACGAGCAGTACTTC. It encodes CASSLVAQAYEQYF. The rearrangement links TRBV7-8 to TRBJ2-7; D not resolved. This CDR3 contains 14 residues. V was pared by 1 base and J by 2 bases, with 9 bases between. CDR1 and CDR2 from the germline V gene are SGHVS and FQNEAQ.

This sequence joins TRBV28 and TRBJ2-1; TRBD2 matches at 8 bases. This CDR3 is built from 16 residues. The V gene end was trimmed by 2 bases and the J gene end by 3 bases; junction bases not matched to a gene: 6. Germline V gives CDR1 MDHEN, CDR2 SYDVKM. CDR3 DNA sequence: TGTGCCAGCAGTTTAGCCGGGGGGGGGAACTACAATGAGCAGTTCTTC. It encodes CASSLAGGGNYNEQFF.

The chain uses TRBV4-1 and TRBJ2-1; 10 bases are shared with TRBD2. With 1 base clipped from V and 3 bases from J, the junction kept 0 bases outside the gene matches. The CDR3 consists of 15 residues. Germline loops: CDR1 MGHRA, CDR2 YSYEKL. CDR3 protein: CASSQASGSYNEQFF. The CDR3 bases are TGCGCCAGCAGCCAAGCTAGCGGGAGCTACAATGAGCAGTTCTTC.

The rearrangement joins TRBV3-1 (or the pseudogene TRBV3-2) to TRBJ2-4, with TRBD2 identical over 9 bases. V was pared by 1 base and J by 2 bases, with 9 bases of the junction left unmatched. CDR3 length: 18 amino acids. Germline CDR1 LGHDT, CDR2 YNNKEL (reference sequence). The CDR3, as DNA: TGTGCCAGCAGCCAAGTTTTAAGCGGGAGGTCGACCAAAAACATTCAGTACTTC. Amino acids: CASSQVLSGRSTKNIQYF.

The chain links TRBV10-3 to TRBJ1-1; TRBD1 is a possible D gene (5 bases). This CDR3 spans 13 amino acids. From germline, CDR1 is ENHRY and CDR2 SYGVKD. V lost 7 bases and J lost 1, with 10 bases in between. The CDR3 DNA reads TGTGCCATCATGCGGCAGGGGAACACTGAAGCTTTCTTT. Its translation is CAIMRQGNTEAFF.

The chain couples TRBV11-2 to TRBJ2-4; D not certain. Looked up from germline, CDR1 is SGHAT and CDR2 is FQNNGV. CDR3 size: 12 residues. The germline V and J ends were trimmed by 5 bases and 4 bases, with 6 bases remaining between them. The CDR3 protein is CASSIRKNIQYF. The CDR3 DNA follows: TGTGCCAGCAGCATTAGAAAAAACATTCAGTACTTC. Supplemented by reference TRBV11-2 and TRBJ2-4, the full variable domain reads EAGVAQSPRYKIIEKRQSVAFWCNPISGHATLYWYQQILGQGPKLLIQFQNNGVVDDSQLPKDRFSAERLKGVDSTLKIQPAKLEDSAVYLCASSIRKNIQYFGAGTRLSVL.

The rearrangement uses TRBV29-1 and TRBJ1-5; D is ambiguous. With 4 bases removed from V and 4 bases from J, the gap between germline ends came to 11 bases. The length of the CDR3 is 13 residues. The germline CDR1 and CDR2 sequences are SQVTM and ANQGSEA. The CDR3 DNA reads TGCAGCGTTGCTTCAGCGCAAAATCAGCCCCAGCATTTT. Translating gives CSVASAQNQPQHF. Full variable domain (missing parts from reference TRBV29-1 and TRBJ1-5): SAVISQKPSRDICQRGTSLTIQCQVDSQVTMMFWYRQQPGQSLTLIATANQGSEATYESGFVIDKFPISRPNLTFSTLTVSNMSPEDSSIYLCSVASAQNQPQHFGDGTRLSIL.

The DNA for the CDR3 is TGTGCCAGCACTACGTGGGGGGAGGCAGATACGCAGTATTTT. Translating it yields CASTTWGEADTQYF. The chain joins TRBV28 to TRBJ2-3; a possible D gene is TRBD2 (6 bases). CDR1 is MDHEN and CDR2 is SYDVKM in the germline V gene. The CDR3 spans 14 residues. Deletions cut 7 bases from V and 4 bases from J, with 15 bases between.

The V and J genes are TRBV5-8 and TRBJ2-7, with 13 bases that match TRBD2. The CDR3 extends over 14 amino acids. The V gene end was trimmed by 4 bases and the J gene end by 4 bases; junction bases not matched to a gene: 2. The germline CDR1 and CDR2 sequences are SGHTS and YDEGEE. The CDR3 DNA reads as TGTGCCAGCAGCCCACTAGCGGGAGGGTACGAGCAGTACTTC. Its translation is CASSPLAGGYEQYF.

This chain links TRBV6-5 with TRBJ2-1, with TRBD2 matching over 8 bases. The CDR3 runs 15 residues. With 8 bases clipped from V and 0 bases from J, the junction kept 6 bases outside the gene matches. CDR1 is MNHEY and CDR2 is SVGAGI in the germline V gene. The CDR3 loop reads CASCRSGSSYNEQFF. The CDR3 bases are TGTGCCAGCTGTAGAAGCGGGAGCTCCTACAATGAGCAGTTCTTC.

This clone came up once. V usage is TRBV6-5 and J usage is TRBJ1-6; no reliable D call. CDR3 length equals 12 residues. V was pared by 11 bases and J by 0 bases, with 5 bases between. The germline gives CDR1 MNHEY, CDR2 SVGAGI. The CDR3: CASGSYNSPLHF. In DNA form, the CDR3 reads TGTGCCTCGGGCTCCTATAATTCACCCCTCCACTTT.

The chain has TRBV6-2 or TRBV6-3 and TRBJ2-5; D is perhaps TRBD2 (5 bases). V gave up 2 bases and J gave up 5 bases, with 18 bases separating them. The CDR3 runs 16 residues. CDR1 and CDR2 (germline): MNHEY, SVGEGT. CDR3 amino acids: CASSYIVASGLETQYF. CDR3 bases: TGTGCCAGCAGTTACATCGTAGCCAGCGGTTTGGAGACCCAGTACTTC.

The rearrangement links TRBV5-4 to TRBJ2-3, with 7 positions matching TRBD2. The V segment lost 5 bases and the J segment 8 bases; nucleotides outside the gene matches: 5. The CDR3 totals 12 residues. Germline CDR1 is SGHNT and CDR2 is YYREEE (reference sequence). The CDR3 sequence is CASRPGGGTQYF. CDR3 DNA: TGTGCCAGCAGACCGGGGGGAGGTACGCAGTATTTT. Looking up the rest from reference TRBV5-4 and TRBJ2-3 gives the full variable domain: ETGVTQSPTHLIKTRGQQVTLRCSSQSGHNTVSWYQQALGQGPQFIFQYYREEENGRGNFPPRFSGLQFPNYSSELNVNALELDDSALYLCASRPGGGTQYFGPGTRLTVL.